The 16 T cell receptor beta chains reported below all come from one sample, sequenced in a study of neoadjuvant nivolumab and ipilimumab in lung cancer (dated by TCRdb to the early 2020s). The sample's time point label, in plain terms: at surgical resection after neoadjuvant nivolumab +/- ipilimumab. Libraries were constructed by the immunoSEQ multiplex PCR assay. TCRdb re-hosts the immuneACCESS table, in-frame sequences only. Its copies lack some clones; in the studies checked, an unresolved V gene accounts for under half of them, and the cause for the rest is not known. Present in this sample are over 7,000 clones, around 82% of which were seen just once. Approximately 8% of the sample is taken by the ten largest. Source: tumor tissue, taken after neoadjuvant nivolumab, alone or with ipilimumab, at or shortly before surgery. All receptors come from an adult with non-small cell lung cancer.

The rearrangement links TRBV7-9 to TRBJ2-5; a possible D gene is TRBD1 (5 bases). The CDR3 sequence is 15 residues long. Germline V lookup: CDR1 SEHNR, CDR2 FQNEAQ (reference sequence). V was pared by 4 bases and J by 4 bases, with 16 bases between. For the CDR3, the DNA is TGTGCCAGCAGCTCCGTTTTAGGGGCCCTAGAGACCCAGTACTTC. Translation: CASSSVLGALETQYF. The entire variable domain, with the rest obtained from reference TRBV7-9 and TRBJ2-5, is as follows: DTGVSQNPRHKITKRGQNVTFRCDPISEHNRLYWYRQTLGQGPEFLTYFQNEAQLEKSRLLSDRFSAERPKGSFSTLEIQRTEQGDSAMYLCASSSVLGALETQYFGPGTRLLVL.

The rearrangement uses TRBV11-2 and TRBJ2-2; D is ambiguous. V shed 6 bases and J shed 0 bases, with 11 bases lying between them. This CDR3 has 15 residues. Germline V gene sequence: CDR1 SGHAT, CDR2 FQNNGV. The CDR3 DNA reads TGTGCCAGCAGGTCCTGGGGAACGAACACCGGGGAGCTGTTTTTT. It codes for CASRSWGTNTGELFF.

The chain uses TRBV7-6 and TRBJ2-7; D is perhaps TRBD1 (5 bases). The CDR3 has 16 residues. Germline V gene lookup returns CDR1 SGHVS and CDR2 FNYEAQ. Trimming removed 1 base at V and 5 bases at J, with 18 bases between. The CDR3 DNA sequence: TGTGCCAGCAGCTTAGAAGGGTGGTCAGGGTCTAACGAGCAGTACTTC. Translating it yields CASSLEGWSGSNEQYF.

DNA for the CDR3: TGTGCCAGCAGCGCCTACGCCGGGTACAATGAGCAGTTCTTC. It is translated as CASSAYAGYNEQFF. The V call is TRBV7-9, the J call TRBJ2-1; D gene uncertain. V was clipped by 5 bases and J by 4 bases, with 12 bases between them. CDR1 and CDR2 (germline): SEHNR, FQNEAQ (reference sequence). CDR3 size: 14 residues.

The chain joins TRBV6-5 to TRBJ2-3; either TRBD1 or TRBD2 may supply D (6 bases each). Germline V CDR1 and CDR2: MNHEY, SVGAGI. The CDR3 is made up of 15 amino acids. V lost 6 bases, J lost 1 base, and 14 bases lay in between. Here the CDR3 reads CASRRQEGGTDTQYF. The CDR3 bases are TGTGCCAGCAGGAGACAGGAGGGTGGCACAGATACGCAGTATTTT.

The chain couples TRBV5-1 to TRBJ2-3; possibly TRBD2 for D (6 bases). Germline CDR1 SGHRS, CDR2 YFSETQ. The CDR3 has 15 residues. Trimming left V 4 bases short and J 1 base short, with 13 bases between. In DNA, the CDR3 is TGCGCCAGCAGCCCCACCGAGCGGGGCACAGATACGCAGTATTTT. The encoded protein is CASSPTERGTDTQYF.

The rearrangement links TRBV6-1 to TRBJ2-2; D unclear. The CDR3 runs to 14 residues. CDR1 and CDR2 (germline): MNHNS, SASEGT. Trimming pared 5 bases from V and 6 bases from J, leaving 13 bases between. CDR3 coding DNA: TGTGCCAGCAGTCGGAACCGACGGGCCGGGGAGCTGTTTTTT. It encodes CASSRNRRAGELFF.

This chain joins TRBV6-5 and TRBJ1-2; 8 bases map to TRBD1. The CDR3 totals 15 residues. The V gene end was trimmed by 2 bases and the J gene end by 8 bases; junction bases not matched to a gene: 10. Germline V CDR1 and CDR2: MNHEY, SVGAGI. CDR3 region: CASSYGQGAQEGYTF. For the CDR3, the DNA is TGTGCCAGCAGTTACGGTCAGGGGGCTCAGGAAGGCTACACCTTC.

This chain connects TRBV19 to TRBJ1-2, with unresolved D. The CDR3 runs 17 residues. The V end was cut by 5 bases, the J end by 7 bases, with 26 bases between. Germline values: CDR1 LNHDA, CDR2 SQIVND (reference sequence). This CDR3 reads CASSGEGVGGWPFGYTF. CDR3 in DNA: TGTGCCAGTAGTGGTGAAGGAGTAGGAGGATGGCCCTTTGGCTACACCTTC.

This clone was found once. The CDR3 DNA reads as TGTGCCAGCAGCCAAGATTTTAACAGGCAGGAGACCCAGTACTTC. Translating it yields CASSQDFNRQETQYF. The chain employs TRBV4-2 and TRBJ2-5, with D possibly matching TRBD1 (5 bases). The germline V gene has CDR1 LGHNA and CDR2 YNFKEQ. Trimming removed 0 bases at V and 5 bases at J, with 13 bases between. CDR3 length equals 15 residues.

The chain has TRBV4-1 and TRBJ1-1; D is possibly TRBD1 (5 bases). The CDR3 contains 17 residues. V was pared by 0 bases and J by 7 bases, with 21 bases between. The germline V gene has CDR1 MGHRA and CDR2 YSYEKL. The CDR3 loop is CASSQDLGGAGGGEAFF. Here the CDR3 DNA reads TGCGCCAGCAGCCAAGATCTCGGGGGAGCGGGTGGAGGTGAAGCTTTCTTT.

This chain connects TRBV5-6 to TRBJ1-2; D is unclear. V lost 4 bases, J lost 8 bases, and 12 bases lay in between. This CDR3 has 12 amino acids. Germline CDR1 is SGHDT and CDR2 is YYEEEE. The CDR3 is CASSPFEGGYTF. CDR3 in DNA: TGTGCCAGCAGCCCTTTCGAGGGCGGCTACACCTTC.

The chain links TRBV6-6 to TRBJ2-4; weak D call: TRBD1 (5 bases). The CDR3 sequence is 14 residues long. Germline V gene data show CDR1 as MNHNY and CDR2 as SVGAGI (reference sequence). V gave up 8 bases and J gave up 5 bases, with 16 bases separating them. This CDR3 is CASSSPGPENIQYF. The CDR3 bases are TGTGCCAGCTCATCCCCAGGGCCGGAAAACATTCAGTACTTC.

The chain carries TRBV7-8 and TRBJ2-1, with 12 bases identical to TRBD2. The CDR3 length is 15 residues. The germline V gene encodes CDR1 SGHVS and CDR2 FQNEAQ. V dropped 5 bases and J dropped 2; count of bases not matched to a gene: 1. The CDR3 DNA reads TGTGCCAGCAGCCCTAGCGGGGGGGCCTACAATGAGCAGTTCTTC. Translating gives CASSPSGGAYNEQFF.

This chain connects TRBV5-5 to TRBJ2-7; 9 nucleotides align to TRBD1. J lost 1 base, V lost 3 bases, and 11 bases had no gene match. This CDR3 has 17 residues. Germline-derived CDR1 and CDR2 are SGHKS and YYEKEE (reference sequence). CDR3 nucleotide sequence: TGTGCCAGCAGCTACGCGACAGGGGGTTTCGGTTCCTACGAGCAGTACTTC. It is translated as CASSYATGGFGSYEQYF.

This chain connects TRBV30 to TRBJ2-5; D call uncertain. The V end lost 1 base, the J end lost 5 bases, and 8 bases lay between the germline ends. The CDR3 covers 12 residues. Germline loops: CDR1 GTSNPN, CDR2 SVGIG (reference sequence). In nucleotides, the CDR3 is TGTGCCTGGAGTGCGACTCGGGAGACCCAGTACTTC. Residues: CAWSATRETQYF.